The 17 T cell receptor beta chains presented below share a single source sample, sequenced in a study of cytomegalovirus exposure and HLA in healthy donors. The PCR contained 60 Vbeta and 13 Jbeta primers. Assay used: immunoSEQ multiplex PCR; TCRdb lists only in-frame clones, some missing. The sample holds 150,000 or so clones, around 79% seen once. The source material was PBMCs. Source of these receptors: a female donor in good health and CMV-seronegative.

The chain has TRBV27 and TRBJ2-3; 12 bases are a match to TRBD1. The germline CDR1 and CDR2 sequences are MNHEY and SMNVEV (reference sequence). V shed 5 bases, J shed 4 bases, and the junction held 7 bases outside the gene matches. The CDR3 covers 16 residues. CDR3: CASSLPGTGGADTQYF. The CDR3 DNA follows: TGTGCCAGCAGTCTGCCAGGGACAGGGGGCGCAGATACGCAGTATTTT.

This rearrangement joins TRBV29-1 to TRBJ2-7, with 7 bases matching TRBD2. The CDR3 sequence is 15 residues long. The V gene end was trimmed by 0 bases and the J gene end by 7 bases; junction bases not matched to a gene: 12. CDR1 is SQVTM and CDR2 is ANQGSEA in the germline V gene. The CDR3 is CSVEDGREGPGEQYF. The CDR3 DNA follows: TGCAGCGTTGAAGATGGGAGGGAGGGCCCGGGGGAGCAGTACTTC.

The chain uses TRBV28 and TRBJ1-3; D is unresolved. Germline V lookup: CDR1 MDHEN, CDR2 SYDVKM. The CDR3 runs to 18 residues. V shed 6 bases and J shed 0 bases, with 21 bases lying between them. CDR3 residues: CASSPLGRRTTSGNTIYF. The CDR3 DNA reads TGTGCCAGCAGCCCCCTCGGCAGGCGAACCACCTCTGGAAACACCATATATTTT.

V is TRBV7-9 and J is TRBJ1-1, with D uncertain. Trimming removed 6 bases from V and 5 bases from J, with 19 bases in between. Germline V gives CDR1 SEHNR, CDR2 FQNEAQ (reference sequence). CDR3 length equals 15 residues. This CDR3 is CASRPNHDLITEAFF. CDR3 bases: TGTGCCAGCAGACCTAACCACGACTTGATAACTGAAGCTTTCTTT.

This sequence joins TRBV2 and TRBJ1-6; 7 nucleotides line up with TRBD1. This CDR3 contains 14 residues. The J segment lost 6 bases and the V segment lost 9 bases, leaving 8 bases of the junction unmatched. Germline V lookup: CDR1 SNHLY, CDR2 FYNNEI. The CDR3 DNA reads TGTGCCAGTCGACCGGGACAGATTAATTCACCCCTCCACTTT. This sequence encodes CASRPGQINSPLHF.

This chain uses TRBV7-2 with TRBJ2-1; D is uncertain. The CDR3 has 13 amino acids. Germline lookup yields CDR1 SGHTA and CDR2 FQGNSA. With 3 bases removed from V and 5 bases from J, the gap between germline ends came to 8 bases. The CDR3 reads CASSFSRDNEQFF. The CDR3 DNA is TGTGCCAGCAGCTTTAGCCGAGACAATGAGCAGTTCTTC.

This clone was detected once. CDR3 region: CASSDRGWDTEAFF. The CDR3 nucleotides are TGTGCCAGCTCGGACAGGGGGTGGGACACTGAAGCTTTCTTT. The rearrangement uses TRBV18 and TRBJ1-1, with TRBD1 matching over 10 bases. J gave up 3 bases and V 6 bases, and 4 bases lay outside the gene matches. The length of the CDR3 is 14 residues. Germline CDR1 KGHSH, CDR2 LQKENI. Supplemented by reference TRBV18 and TRBJ1-1, the full variable domain reads NAGVMQNPRHLVRRRGQEARLRCSPMKGHSHVYWYRQLPEEGLKFMVYLQKENIIDESGMPKERFSAEFPKEGPSILRIQQVVRGDSAAYFCASSDRGWDTEAFFGQGTRLTVV.

The V gene is TRBV19, the J gene TRBJ1-4, with D maybe TRBD1 (5 bases). Trimming removed 7 bases from V and 7 bases from J, with 13 bases in between. Per germline, CDR1 LNHDA and CDR2 SQIVND (reference sequence). The CDR3 totals 13 residues. CDR3 region: CASTARRGEKLFF. The CDR3 region has the DNA TGTGCCAGTACGGCGCGGAGGGGTGAAAAACTGTTTTTT.

The chain joins TRBV6-5 to TRBJ1-2; 8 nucleotides align to TRBD1. The CDR3 consists of 15 residues. Germline lookup yields CDR1 MNHEY and CDR2 SVGAGI. Trimming cost V 8 bases and J 7 bases; bases outside gene matches: 15. For the CDR3, the DNA is TGTGCCAGCTCCCCCCGGGCAGGGGGCCCCCTTGGCTACACCTTC. This gives the protein CASSPRAGGPLGYTF.

The rearrangement links TRBV25-1 to TRBJ2-5; D is uncertain. The J call may be wrong; the DNA end is better matched by TRBJ2-7. Per the germline V gene, CDR1 is MGHDK and CDR2 is SYGVNS. The CDR3 length is 14 residues. CDR3 coding DNA: TGTGCCAGCAGTGACCGGGCTTTTTTTAGCGAGCAGTACTTC. This translates into CASSDRAFFSEQYF.

The chain employs TRBV28 and TRBJ1-3; D might be TRBD1 (5 bases). The CDR3 totals 15 residues. Germline V gives CDR1 MDHEN, CDR2 SYDVKM. V was pared by 2 bases and J by 4 bases, with 12 bases between. The CDR3 loop is CASSLGGVSGNTIYF. Written as DNA, the CDR3 is TGTGCCAGCAGTTTAGGAGGGGTCTCCGGAAACACCATATATTTT.

The rearrangement links TRBV4-3 to TRBJ2-5; D might be TRBD2 (7 bases). Germline V gene lookup returns CDR1 LGHNA and CDR2 YSLEER. The V end lost 8 bases, the J end lost 1 base, and 14 bases lay between the germline ends. The CDR3 has 14 amino acids. CDR3 bases: TGCGCCAGCTCGAATGGGGGGGCCCAAGAGACCCAGTACTTC. Translation: CASSNGGAQETQYF.

The V call is TRBV6-5, the J call TRBJ2-1, with TRBD2 identical over 9 bases. V lost 2 bases and J lost 6; bases outside the gene matches: 5. The germline V gene has CDR1 MNHEY and CDR2 SVGAGI. This CDR3 spans 15 amino acids. CDR3 in amino acids: CASSYAAGGSNEQFF. CDR3 DNA: TGTGCCAGCAGTTACGCAGCGGGAGGTTCCAATGAGCAGTTCTTC.

This clone was detected only once. V gene TRBV4-1 combines with J gene TRBJ1-5; D is possibly TRBD1 (5 bases). This CDR3 comprises 15 residues. Germline-derived CDR1 and CDR2 are MGHRA and YSYEKL. V shed 3 bases and J shed 3 bases, with 12 bases lying between them. The CDR3 nucleotides are TGCGCCAGCAGCCAGTCCTACAGGAACAATCAGCCCCAGCATTTT. Protein sequence: CASSQSYRNNQPQHF.

The rearrangement joins TRBV4-3 to TRBJ2-7, with D possibly TRBD2 on 6 matching bases. Trimming removed 1 base at V and 2 bases at J, with 21 bases between. Germline assignment: CDR1 LGHNA and CDR2 YSLEER. The CDR3 consists of 18 residues. The CDR3 DNA reads TGCGCCAGCAGCCAAGGCCGGGGCGAACGGGAGCGGGCCTACGAGCAGTACTTC. Translation: CASSQGRGERERAYEQYF.

V is TRBV15 and J is TRBJ1-2; D might be TRBD1 (6 bases). This CDR3 is 16 amino acids long. Trimming left V 0 bases short and J 8 bases short, with 19 bases between. The germline V gene encodes CDR1 LNHNV and CDR2 YYDKDF (reference sequence). The CDR3: CATSRDRAGAGGGYTF. CDR3 sequence (DNA): TGTGCCACCAGCAGAGATAGGGCAGGGGCAGGAGGAGGCTACACCTTC.

The J gene is TRBJ1-2, the V gene TRBV9; TRBD1 matches at 9 bases. The V segment lost 3 bases and the J segment 6 bases; nucleotides outside the gene matches: 12. This CDR3 region has 16 residues. CDR1 and CDR2 (germline): SGDLS, YYNGEE. CDR3 in DNA: TGTGCCAGCAGCGACTCCGAGGACAGGGGAAAGGATGGCTACACCTTC. It translates to CASSDSEDRGKDGYTF.